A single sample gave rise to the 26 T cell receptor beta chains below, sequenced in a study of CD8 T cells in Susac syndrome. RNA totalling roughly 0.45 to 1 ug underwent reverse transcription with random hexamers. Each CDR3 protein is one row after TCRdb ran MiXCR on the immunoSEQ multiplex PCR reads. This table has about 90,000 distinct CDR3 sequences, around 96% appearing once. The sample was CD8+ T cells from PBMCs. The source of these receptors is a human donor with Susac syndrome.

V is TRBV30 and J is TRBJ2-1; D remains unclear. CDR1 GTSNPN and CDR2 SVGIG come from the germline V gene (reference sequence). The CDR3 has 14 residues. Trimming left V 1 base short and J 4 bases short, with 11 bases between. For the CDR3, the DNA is TGTGCCTGGAGTGGAAGACTGGGTTACAATGAGCAGTTCTTC. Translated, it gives CAWSGRLGYNEQFF.

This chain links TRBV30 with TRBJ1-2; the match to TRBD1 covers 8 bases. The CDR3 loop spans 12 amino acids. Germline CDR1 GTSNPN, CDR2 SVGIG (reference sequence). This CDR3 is CGGQGSNYGYTF. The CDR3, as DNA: TGTGGAGGACAGGGATCTAACTATGGCTACACCTTC. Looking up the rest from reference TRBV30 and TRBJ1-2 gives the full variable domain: SQTIHQWPATLVQPVGSPLSLECTVEGTSNPNLYWYRQAAGRGLQLLFYSVGIGQISSEVPQNLSASRPQDRQFILSSKKLLLSDSGFYLCGGQGSNYGYTFGSGTRLTVV.

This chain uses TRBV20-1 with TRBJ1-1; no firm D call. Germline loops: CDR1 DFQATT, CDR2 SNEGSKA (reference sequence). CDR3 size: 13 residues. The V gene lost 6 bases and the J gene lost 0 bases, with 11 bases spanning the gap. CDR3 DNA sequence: TGCAGTGCAACTAACTCTCTGAACACTGAAGCTTTCTTT. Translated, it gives CSATNSLNTEAFF.

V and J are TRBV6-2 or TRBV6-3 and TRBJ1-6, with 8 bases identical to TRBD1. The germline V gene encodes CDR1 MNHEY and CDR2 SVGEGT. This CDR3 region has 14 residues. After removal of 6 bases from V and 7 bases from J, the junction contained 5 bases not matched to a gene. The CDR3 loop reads CASRDRGGNSPLHF. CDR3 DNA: TGTGCCAGCAGAGACAGGGGAGGCAATTCACCCCTCCACTTT.

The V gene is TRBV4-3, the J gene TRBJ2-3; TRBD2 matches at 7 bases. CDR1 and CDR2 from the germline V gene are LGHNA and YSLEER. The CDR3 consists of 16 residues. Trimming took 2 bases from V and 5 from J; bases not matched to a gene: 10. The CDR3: CASSQKAAGVLDTQYF. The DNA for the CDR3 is TGCGCCAGCAGCCAAAAAGCGGCGGGGGTCCTAGATACGCAGTATTTT.

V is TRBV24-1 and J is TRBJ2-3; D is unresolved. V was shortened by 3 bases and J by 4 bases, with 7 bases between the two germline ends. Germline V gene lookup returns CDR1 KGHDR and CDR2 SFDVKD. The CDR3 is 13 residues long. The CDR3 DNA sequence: TGTGCCACCAGTGATCCAGCAGCAGATACGCAGTATTTT. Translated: CATSDPAADTQYF.

CDR3 sequence: CSARDLRGPYEQYF. CDR3 DNA sequence: TGCAGTGCTAGAGATCTCAGGGGACCCTACGAGCAGTACTTC. The rearrangement links TRBV20-1 to TRBJ2-7; tentative D call: TRBD1 (6 bases). V lost 0 bases to trimming and J lost 2 bases, with 11 bases between them. The CDR3 is made up of 14 amino acids. Germline V gene lookup returns CDR1 DFQATT and CDR2 SNEGSKA (reference sequence).

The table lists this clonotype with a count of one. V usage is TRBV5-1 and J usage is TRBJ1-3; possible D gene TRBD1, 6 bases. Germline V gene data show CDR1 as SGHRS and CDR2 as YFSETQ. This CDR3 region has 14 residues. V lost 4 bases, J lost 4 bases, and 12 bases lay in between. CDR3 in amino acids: CASSEGGDGNTIYF. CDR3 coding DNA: TGCGCCAGCAGCGAGGGGGGCGACGGAAACACCATATATTTT.

DNA of the CDR3: TGTGCCAGCAGCTTCCAGGAAGAGAAAAGTAGTGAAAAACTGTTTTTT. Amino acids: CASSFQEEKSSEKLFF. The J gene is TRBJ1-4, the V gene TRBV13; D unresolved. Germline V gene sequence: CDR1 PRHDT, CDR2 FYEKMQ (reference sequence). CDR3 size: 16 residues. The V and J ends lost 3 bases and 7 bases respectively, with 18 bases between them.

The CDR3 sequence is CAWSPGGGRINEQFF. CDR3 bases: TGTGCCTGGAGCCCGGGCGGGGGAAGAATCAATGAGCAGTTCTTC. V is TRBV30 and J is TRBJ2-1, with 7 bases lining up with TRBD2. Trimming took 3 bases from V and 6 from J; bases not matched to a gene: 11. This CDR3 contains 15 residues. In germline, CDR1 is GTSNPN, CDR2 SVGIG (reference sequence).

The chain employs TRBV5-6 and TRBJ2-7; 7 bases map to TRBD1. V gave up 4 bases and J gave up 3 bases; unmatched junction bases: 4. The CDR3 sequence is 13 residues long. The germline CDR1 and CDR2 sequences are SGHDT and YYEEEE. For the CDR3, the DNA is TGTGCCAGCAGCGGGACAGCTTTCTACGAGCAGTACTTC. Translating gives CASSGTAFYEQYF. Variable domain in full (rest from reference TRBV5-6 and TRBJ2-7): DAGVTQSPTHLIKTRGQQVTLRCSPKSGHDTVSWYQQALGQGPQFIFQYYEEEERQRGNFPDRFSGHQFPNYSSELNVNALLLGDSALYLCASSGTAFYEQYFGPGTRLTVT.

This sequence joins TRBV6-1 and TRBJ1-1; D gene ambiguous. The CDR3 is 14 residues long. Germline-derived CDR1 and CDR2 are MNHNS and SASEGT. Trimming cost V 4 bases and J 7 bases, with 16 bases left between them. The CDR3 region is CASSALRREGEAFF. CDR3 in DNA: TGTGCCAGCAGTGCCCTAAGGAGGGAAGGTGAAGCTTTCTTT.

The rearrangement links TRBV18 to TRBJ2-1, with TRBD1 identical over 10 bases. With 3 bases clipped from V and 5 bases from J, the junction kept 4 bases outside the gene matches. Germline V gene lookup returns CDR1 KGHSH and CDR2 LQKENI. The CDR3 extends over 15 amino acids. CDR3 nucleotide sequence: TGTGCCAGCTCACCGTATGGGACAGGGGACAATGAGCAGTTCTTC. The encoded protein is CASSPYGTGDNEQFF.

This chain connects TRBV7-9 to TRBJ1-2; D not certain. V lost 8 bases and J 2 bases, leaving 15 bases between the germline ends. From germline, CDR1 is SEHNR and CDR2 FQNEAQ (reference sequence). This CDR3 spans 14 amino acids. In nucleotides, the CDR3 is TGTGCCAGCCTCTCAGGCGAGCCGAACTATGGCTACACCTTC. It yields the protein CASLSGEPNYGYTF.

As DNA, the CDR3 is TGCAGCGTTGTGGGCCGAGAAAGCTACACCTTC. This encodes CSVVGRESYTF. The rearrangement joins TRBV29-1 to TRBJ1-2; no firm D call. CDR1 SQVTM and CDR2 ANQGSEA come from the germline V gene. This CDR3 is 11 amino acids long. Trimming took 4 bases from V and 9 from J, leaving 12 bases between them. Together with reference TRBV29-1 and TRBJ1-2, the CDR3 gives the full variable domain: SAVISQKPSRDICQRGTSLTIQCQVDSQVTMMFWYRQQPGQSLTLIATANQGSEATYESGFVIDKFPISRPNLTFSTLTVSNMSPEDSSIYLCSVVGRESYTFGSGTRLTVV.

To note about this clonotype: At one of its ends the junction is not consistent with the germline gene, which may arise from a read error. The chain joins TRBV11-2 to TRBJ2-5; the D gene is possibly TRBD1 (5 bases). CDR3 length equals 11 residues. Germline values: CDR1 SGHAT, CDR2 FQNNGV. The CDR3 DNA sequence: TGTGCCAGCACCCAGGGCGAAAGTCCCCACTTC. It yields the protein CASTQGESPHF.

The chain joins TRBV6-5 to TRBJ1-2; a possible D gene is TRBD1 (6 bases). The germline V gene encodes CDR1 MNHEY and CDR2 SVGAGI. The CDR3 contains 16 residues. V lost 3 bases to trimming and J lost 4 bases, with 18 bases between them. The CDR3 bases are TGTGCCAGCAGTTATAGGGGGTACCCTATGCGCTATGGCTACACCTTC. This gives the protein CASSYRGYPMRYGYTF.

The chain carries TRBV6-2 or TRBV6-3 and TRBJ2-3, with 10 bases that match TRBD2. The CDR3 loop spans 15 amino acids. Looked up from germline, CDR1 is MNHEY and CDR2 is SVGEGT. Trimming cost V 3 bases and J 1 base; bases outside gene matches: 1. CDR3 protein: CASSYTSGGTDTQYF. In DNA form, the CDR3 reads TGTGCCAGCAGTTATACTAGCGGGGGCACAGATACGCAGTATTTT.

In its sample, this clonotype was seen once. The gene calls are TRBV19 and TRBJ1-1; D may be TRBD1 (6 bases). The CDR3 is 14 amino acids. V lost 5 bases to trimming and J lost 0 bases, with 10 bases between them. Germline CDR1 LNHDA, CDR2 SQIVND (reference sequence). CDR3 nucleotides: TGTGCCAGTAGTCGGGACACCCTGAACACTGAAGCTTTCTTT. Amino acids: CASSRDTLNTEAFF.

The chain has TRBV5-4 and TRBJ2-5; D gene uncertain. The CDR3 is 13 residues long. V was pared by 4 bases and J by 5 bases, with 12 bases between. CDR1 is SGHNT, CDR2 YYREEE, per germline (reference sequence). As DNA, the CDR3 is TGTGCCAGCAGCGCCGATTTGGGGGAGACCCAGTACTTC. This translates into CASSADLGETQYF.

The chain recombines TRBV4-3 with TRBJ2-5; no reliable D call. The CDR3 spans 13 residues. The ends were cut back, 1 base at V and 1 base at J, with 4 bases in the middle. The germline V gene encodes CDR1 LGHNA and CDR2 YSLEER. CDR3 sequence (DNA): TGCGCCAGCAGCCAAGGGATCCAAGAGACCCAGTACTTC. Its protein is CASSQGIQETQYF.

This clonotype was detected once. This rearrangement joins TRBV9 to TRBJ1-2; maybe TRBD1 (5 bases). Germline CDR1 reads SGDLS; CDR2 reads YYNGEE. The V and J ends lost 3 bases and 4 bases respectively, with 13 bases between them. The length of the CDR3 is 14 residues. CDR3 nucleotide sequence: TGTGCCAGCAGCGAGGGGTATCAAAGCTATGGCTACACCTTC. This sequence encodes CASSEGYQSYGYTF.

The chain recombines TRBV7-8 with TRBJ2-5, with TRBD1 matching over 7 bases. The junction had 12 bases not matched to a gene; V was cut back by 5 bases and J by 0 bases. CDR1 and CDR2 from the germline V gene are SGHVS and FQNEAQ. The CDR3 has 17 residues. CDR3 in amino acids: CASSPEGTALYQETQYF. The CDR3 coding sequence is TGTGCCAGCAGCCCCGAGGGGACAGCCTTGTACCAAGAGACCCAGTACTTC.

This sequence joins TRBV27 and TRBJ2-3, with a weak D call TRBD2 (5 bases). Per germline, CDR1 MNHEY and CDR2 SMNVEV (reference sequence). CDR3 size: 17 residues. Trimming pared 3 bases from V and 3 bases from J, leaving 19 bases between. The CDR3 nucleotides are TGTGCCAGCAGTTTTCTAACGGGGTTGACATATACAGATACGCAGTATTTT. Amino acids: CASSFLTGLTYTDTQYF.

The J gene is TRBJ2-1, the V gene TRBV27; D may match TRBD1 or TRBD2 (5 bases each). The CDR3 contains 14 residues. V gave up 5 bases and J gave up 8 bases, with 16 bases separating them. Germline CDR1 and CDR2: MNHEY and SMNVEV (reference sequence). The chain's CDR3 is CASSPSPGADEQFF. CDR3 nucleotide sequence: TGTGCCAGCAGTCCCTCCCCCGGGGCTGATGAGCAGTTCTTC.

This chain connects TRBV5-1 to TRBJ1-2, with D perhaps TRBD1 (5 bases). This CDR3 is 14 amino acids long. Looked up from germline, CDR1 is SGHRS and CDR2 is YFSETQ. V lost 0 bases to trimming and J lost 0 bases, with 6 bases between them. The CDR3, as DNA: TGCGCCAGCAGCTTGGGACAGCCTAACTATGGCTACACCTTC. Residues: CASSLGQPNYGYTF.